This T cell receptor beta chain was documented in a study of cytomegalovirus exposure and HLA in healthy donors. The donors comprised healthy bone marrow donors. As concerns this clone: The antigen is unknown.

The germline V gene encodes CDR1 SGHDN and CDR2 FVKESK. V shed 2 bases and J 1 base; nucleotides not matched to a gene: 6. This CDR3 is 17 amino acids long. 13 Jbeta primers and 60 Vbeta primers were used for the PCR. Sequenced by immunoSEQ multiplex PCR; TCRdb stores in-frame clones only, minus some. In the table there are roughly 240,000 clones, 78% of which are singletons. The study's findings and limits: Analysis was carried out at a later point, and it linked a missense DCLRE1C variant to TCR beta V- and J-gene trimming. There was a cluster of highly shared sequence variants that was likely a sequencing artifact. Association of 15,000 to 20,000 TCR beta sequences with HLA alleles was found at 0.05 false discovery rate in a later analysis.

Specimen: PBMCs. The source of this sequence is a boy younger than 18 in good health and CMV-seronegative. The genes are TRBV14 and TRBJ1-1; 11 positions agree with TRBD1. The CDR3 DNA is TGTGCCAGCAGCCAATTAGGACAGGGGGCTCGGAACACTGAAGCTTTCTTT. This gives the protein CASSQLGQGARNTEAFF.